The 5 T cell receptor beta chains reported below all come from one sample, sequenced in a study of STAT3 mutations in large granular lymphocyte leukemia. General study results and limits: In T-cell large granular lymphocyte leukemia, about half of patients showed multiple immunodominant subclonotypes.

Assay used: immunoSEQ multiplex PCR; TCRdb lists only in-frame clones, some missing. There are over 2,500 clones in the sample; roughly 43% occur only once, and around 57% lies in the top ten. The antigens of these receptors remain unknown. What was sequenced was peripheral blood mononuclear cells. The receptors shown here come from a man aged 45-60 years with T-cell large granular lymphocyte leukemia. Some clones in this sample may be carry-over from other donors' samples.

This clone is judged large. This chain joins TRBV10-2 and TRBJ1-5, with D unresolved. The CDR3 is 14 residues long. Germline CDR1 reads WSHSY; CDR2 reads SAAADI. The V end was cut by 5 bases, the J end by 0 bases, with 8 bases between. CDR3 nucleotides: TGCGCCAGCAGTCACAGCTTTAGCAATCAGCCCCAGCATTTT. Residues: CASSHSFSNQPQHF.

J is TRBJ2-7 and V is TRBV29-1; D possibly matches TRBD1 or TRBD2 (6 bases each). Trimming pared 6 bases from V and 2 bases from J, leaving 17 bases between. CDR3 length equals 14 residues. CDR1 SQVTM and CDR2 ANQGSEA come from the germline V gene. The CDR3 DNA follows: TGCAGCGTAGGCGGGGCAGGGGCGACCTACGAGCAGTACTTC. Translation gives CSVGGAGATYEQYF.

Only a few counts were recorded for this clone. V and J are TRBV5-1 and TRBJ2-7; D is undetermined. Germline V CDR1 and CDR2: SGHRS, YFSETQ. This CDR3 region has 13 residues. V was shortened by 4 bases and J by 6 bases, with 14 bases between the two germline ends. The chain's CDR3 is CASSPVRVGEQYF. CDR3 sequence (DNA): TGCGCCAGCAGCCCAGTACGCGTTGGCGAGCAGTACTTC. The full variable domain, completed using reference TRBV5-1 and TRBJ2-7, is KAGVTQTPRYLIKTRGQQVTLSCSPISGHRSVSWYQQTPGQGLQFLFEYFSETQRNKGNFPGRFSGRQFSNSRSEMNVSTLELGDSALYLCASSPVRVGEQYFGPGTRLTVT.

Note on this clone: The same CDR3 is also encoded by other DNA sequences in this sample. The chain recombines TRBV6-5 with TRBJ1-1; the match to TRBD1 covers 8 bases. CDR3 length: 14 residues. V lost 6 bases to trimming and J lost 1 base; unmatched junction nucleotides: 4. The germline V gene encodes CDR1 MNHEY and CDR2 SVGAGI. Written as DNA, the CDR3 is TGTGCCAGCAGCTATGGACAGGGGAACACTGAAGCTTTCTTT. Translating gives CASSYGQGNTEAFF.

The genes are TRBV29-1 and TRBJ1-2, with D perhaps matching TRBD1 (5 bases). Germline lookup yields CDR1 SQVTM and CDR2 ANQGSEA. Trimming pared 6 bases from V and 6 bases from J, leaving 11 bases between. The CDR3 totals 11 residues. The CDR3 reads CSVGERDGYTF. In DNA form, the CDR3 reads TGCAGCGTGGGGGAGCGGGATGGCTACACCTTC.